The 10 T cell receptor beta chains presented below share a single source sample, sequenced in a study of cytomegalovirus exposure and HLA in healthy donors. The protocol was immunoSEQ multiplex PCR, while the TCRdb copy is restricted to in-frame clones and leaves out a portion. The sample lists 150,000 to 180,000 clones; around 84% were seen once. The sample comprised PBMCs. Every receptor here comes from a human donor in good health.

The V call is TRBV11-2, the J call TRBJ2-7; 9 bases are shared with TRBD1. Germline CDR1 SGHAT, CDR2 FQNNGV. This CDR3 is built from 16 residues. The V and J ends lost 1 base and 3 bases, in that order; junction bases with no gene match: 7. The DNA of the CDR3 is TGTGCCAGCAGCTTAGCCCGACAGGGGGAGGGCTACGAGCAGTACTTC. Translated: CASSLARQGEGYEQYF.

The chain combines TRBV7-9 with TRBJ2-7; 12 bases agree with TRBD2. V was clipped by 5 bases and J by 3 bases; unmatched bases: 5. Looked up from germline, CDR1 is SEHNR and CDR2 is FQNEAQ (reference sequence). This CDR3 is built from 15 residues. CDR3 amino acids: CASSAPTSGSYEQYF. The CDR3 DNA sequence: TGTGCCAGCAGCGCCCCGACTAGCGGGAGCTACGAGCAGTACTTC.

The chain joins TRBV27 to TRBJ2-5, with D possibly matching TRBD1 (6 bases). V was trimmed by 6 bases and J by 5 bases, leaving 16 bases between them. The CDR3 runs to 14 residues. The germline V gene has CDR1 MNHEY and CDR2 SMNVEV (reference sequence). For the CDR3, the DNA is TGTGCCAGCAGGGGAAACAGGGCAGGGGAGACCCAGTACTTC. It yields the protein CASRGNRAGETQYF.

V usage is TRBV2 and J usage is TRBJ2-7; tentatively, D is TRBD1 (5 bases). Germline V gene lookup returns CDR1 SNHLY and CDR2 FYNNEI. This CDR3 is built from 15 residues. The V end was cut by 8 bases, the J end by 2 bases, with 19 bases between. DNA for the CDR3: TGTGCCAGCGTACGCCCTTTTGGGGCCACCTACGAGCAGTACTTC. It is translated as CASVRPFGATYEQYF.

The chain has TRBV18 and TRBJ2-2; D gene unclear. The CDR3 sequence is 13 residues long. The germline V and J ends were trimmed by 0 bases and 5 bases, with 4 bases remaining between them. The germline CDR1 and CDR2 sequences are KGHSH and LQKENI. The CDR3 sequence is CASSPPLTGELFF. As DNA, the CDR3 is TGTGCCAGCTCACCACCCCTTACCGGGGAGCTGTTTTTT.

The J gene is TRBJ1-2, the V gene TRBV6-5, with 8 bases aligning to TRBD1. V lost 6 bases, J lost 8 bases, and 8 bases stayed unmatched. CDR3 length equals 13 residues. Germline V gene lookup returns CDR1 MNHEY and CDR2 SVGAGI. The CDR3, as DNA: TGTGCCAGCAGCCGGACAGGGATGAGAGGCTACACCTTC. It yields the protein CASSRTGMRGYTF.

The chain carries TRBV9 and TRBJ2-5, with 8 bases aligning to TRBD2. The CDR3 contains 17 residues. CDR1 is SGDLS, CDR2 YYNGEE, per germline. Trimming took 0 bases from V and 3 from J; bases not matched to a gene: 10. In DNA form, the CDR3 reads TGTGCCAGCAGCGTAGGTAGCCGGGGGGGCTTAAAAGAGACCCAGTACTTC. Its protein is CASSVGSRGGLKETQYF.

The genes are TRBV27 and TRBJ1-6, with 8 bases identical to TRBD1. Germline-derived CDR1 and CDR2 are MNHEY and SMNVEV (reference sequence). The CDR3 length is 16 residues. V lost 5 bases to trimming and J lost 6 bases; unmatched junction nucleotides: 9. The CDR3 loop is CASSHSRDRLNSPLHF. CDR3 nucleotides: TGTGCCAGCAGTCACTCCCGGGACAGGCTTAATTCACCCCTCCACTTT.

This chain connects TRBV29-1 to TRBJ2-1; 12 bases map to TRBD2. CDR1 is SQVTM, CDR2 ANQGSEA, per germline. The V and J ends lost 4 bases and 4 bases, in that order; junction bases with no gene match: 2. The CDR3 totals 14 residues. CDR3 coding DNA: TGCAGCGTTGGGGGGACTAGCGGGTACAATGAGCAGTTCTTC. This sequence encodes CSVGGTSGYNEQFF.

V and J are TRBV7-2 and TRBJ1-4, with 9 bases matching TRBD1. V shed 4 bases and J 5 bases; nucleotides not matched to a gene: 5. This CDR3 is built from 15 residues. Germline assignment: CDR1 SGHTA and CDR2 FQGNSA. CDR3 protein: CASSSQTGGNEKLFF. The CDR3 DNA reads TGTGCCAGCAGCTCCCAGACAGGGGGAAATGAAAAACTGTTTTTT.